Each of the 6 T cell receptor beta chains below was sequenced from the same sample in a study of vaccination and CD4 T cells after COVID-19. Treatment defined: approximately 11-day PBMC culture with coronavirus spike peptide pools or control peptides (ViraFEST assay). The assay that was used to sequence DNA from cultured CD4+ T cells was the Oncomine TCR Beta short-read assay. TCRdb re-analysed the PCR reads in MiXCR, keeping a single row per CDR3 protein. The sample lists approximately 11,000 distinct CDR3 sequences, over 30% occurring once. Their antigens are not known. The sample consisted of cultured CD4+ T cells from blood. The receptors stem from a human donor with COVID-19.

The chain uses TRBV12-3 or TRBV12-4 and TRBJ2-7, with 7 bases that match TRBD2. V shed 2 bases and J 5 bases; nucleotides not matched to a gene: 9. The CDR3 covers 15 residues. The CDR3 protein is CASSLIMGGTNEQYF. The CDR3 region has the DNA TGTGCCAGCAGTTTAATTATGGGGGGGACTAACGAGCAGTACTTC.

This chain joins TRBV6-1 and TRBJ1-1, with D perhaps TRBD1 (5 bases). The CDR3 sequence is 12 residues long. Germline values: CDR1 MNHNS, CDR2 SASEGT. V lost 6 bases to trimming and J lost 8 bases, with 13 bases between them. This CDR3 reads CASSNAGTEAFF. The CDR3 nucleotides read TGTGCCAGCAGCAACGCCGGGACCGAAGCTTTCTTT.

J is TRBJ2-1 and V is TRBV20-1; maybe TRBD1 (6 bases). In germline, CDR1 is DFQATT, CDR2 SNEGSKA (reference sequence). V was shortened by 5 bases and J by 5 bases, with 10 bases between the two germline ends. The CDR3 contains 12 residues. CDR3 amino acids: CSAQDRDNEQFF. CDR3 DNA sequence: TGCAGTGCTCAGGACAGAGACAATGAGCAGTTCTTC.

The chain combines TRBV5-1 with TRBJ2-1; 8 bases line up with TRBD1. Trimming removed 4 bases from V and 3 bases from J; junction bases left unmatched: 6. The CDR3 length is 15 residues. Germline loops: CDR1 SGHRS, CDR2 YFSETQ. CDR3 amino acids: CASSDGQGFYNEQFF. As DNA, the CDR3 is TGCGCCAGCAGCGACGGACAGGGTTTCTACAATGAGCAGTTCTTC. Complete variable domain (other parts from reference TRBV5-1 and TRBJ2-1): KAGVTQTPRYLIKTRGQQVTLSCSPISGHRSVSWYQQTPGQGLQFLFEYFSETQRNKGNFPGRFSGRQFSNSRSEMNVSTLELGDSALYLCASSDGQGFYNEQFFGPGTRLTVL.

CDR3 DNA: TGCAGTGCTAAGACAGGGTCGGAGCCCCAGCATTTT. Translating gives CSAKTGSEPQHF. The V call is TRBV20-1, the J call TRBJ1-5, with 7 positions matching TRBD1. This CDR3 contains 12 residues. Losses at the gene ends were 4 bases for V and 8 bases for J; bases not matched to a gene: 5. CDR1 and CDR2 (germline): DFQATT, SNEGSKA (reference sequence).

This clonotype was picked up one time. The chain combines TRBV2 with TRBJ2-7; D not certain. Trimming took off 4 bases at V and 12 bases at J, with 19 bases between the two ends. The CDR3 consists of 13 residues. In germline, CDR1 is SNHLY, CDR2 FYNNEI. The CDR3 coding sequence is TGTGCCAGCAGTGCCCCGGGTTCAGGTTTACGGTACTTC. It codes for CASSAPGSGLRYF.